A selection of T cell receptor beta chains follows, all from one sample in a study of spatial heterogeneity in lung cancer. A single record per CDR3 protein comes from TCRdb applying MiXCR to the 5' RACE reads. The sample has around 5,000 distinct CDR3 sequences; about 7.1% are singletons. This specimen consisted of lung tumor tissue, obtained at surgery. The receptor set was obtained from a male donor with early-stage non-small cell lung cancer. The CDR3 runs from the conserved cysteine through the conserved F or W. A D gene is named only where the DNA matches it firmly. Clone size is given for some rows only: seen once, a few or many times, or a class if the clone is expanded.

TRBJ2-7 | TRBV29-1 | - | many | CSVESRAEQYF | TGCAGCGTTGAGAGTCGGGCCGAGCAGTACTTC
TRBJ2-2 | TRBV28 | - | medium-sized | CASSLVSLTGELFF | TGTGCCAGCAGTTTAGTGTCTCTAACCGGGGAGCTGTTTTTT
TRBJ1-3 | TRBV5-4 | TRBD1 | many | CASSVGQGAPGNTIYF | TGTGCCAGCAGCGTCGGACAGGGGGCTCCTGGAAACACCATATATTTT
TRBJ2-1 | TRBV9 | TRBD2 | many | CASSVVAGTYNEQFF | TGTGCCAGCAGCGTAGTAGCGGGCACCTACAATGAGCAGTTCTTC
TRBJ1-5 | TRBV7-2 | TRBD1 | medium-sized | CASSFGQGYQPQHF | TGTGCCAGCAGCTTTGGACAGGGTTATCAGCCCCAGCATTTT
TRBJ2-1 | TRBV20-1 | - | many | CSARGRGRYNEQFF | TGCAGTGCTAGAGGACGGGGACGGTACAATGAGCAGTTCTTC
TRBJ1-5 | TRBV6-2/TRBV6-3 | - | medium-sized | CASTKGQNQPQHF | TGTGCCAGCACTAAGGGGCAGAATCAGCCCCAGCATTTT
TRBJ2-5 | TRBV7-9 | - | many | CASSPSPETQYF | TGTGCCAGCAGCCCCTCCCCGGAGACCCAGTACTTC
TRBJ2-1 | TRBV4-1 | - | medium-sized | CASSRSPSDEQFF | TGCGCCAGCAGCCGGTCACCTTCGGATGAGCAGTTCTTC
TRBJ2-7 | TRBV9 | TRBD1 | few | CASSVGTEIFYEQYF | TGTGCCAGCAGCGTCGGGACAGAAATATTCTACGAGCAGTACTTC
TRBJ2-7 | TRBV18 | TRBD2 | - | CASSRPSGSYEQYF | TGTGCCAGCTCACGTCCTAGCGGCTCCTACGAGCAGTACTTC
TRBJ2-1 | TRBV5-1 | TRBD2 | many | CASGLAGDEQFF | TGCGCCAGCGGACTAGCTGGGGATGAGCAGTTCTTC
TRBJ1-6 | TRBV10-1 | - | many | CASSESGMSPLHF | TGCGCCAGCAGTGAGTCAGGGATGTCACCCCTCCACTTT
TRBJ2-5 | TRBV18 | - | many | CASSPQGRRETQYF | TGTGCCAGCTCACCTCAGGGAAGGCGGGAGACCCAGTACTTC
TRBJ1-2 | TRBV20-1 | - | medium-sized | CSASRTASTF | TGCAGTGCCTCCCGGACAGCCTCCACCTTC
TRBJ2-5 | TRBV11-2 | - | medium-sized | CASSLEQETQYF | TGTGCCAGCAGCTTAGAACAAGAGACCCAGTACTTC
TRBJ1-4 | TRBV18 | TRBD1 | medium-sized | CASSSDRSNEKLFF | TGTGCCAGCTCATCGGACAGGTCTAATGAAAAACTGTTTTTT
TRBJ2-7 | TRBV11-1 | TRBD1 | many | CASGGQGYEQYF | TGTGCCAGCGGGGGACAGGGCTACGAGCAGTACTTC
TRBJ1-4 | TRBV6-2/TRBV6-3 | - | - | CASSPDRTWDEKLFF | TGTGCCAGCAGTCCCGACCGAACCTGGGATGAAAAACTGTTTTTT
TRBJ2-2 | TRBV13 | TRBD2 | medium-sized | CASSSSGLAGGNTGELFF | TGTGCCAGCAGCTCCTCTGGACTAGCGGGAGGAAACACCGGGGAGCTGTTTTTT
TRBJ1-1 | TRBV2 | - | medium-sized | CASSVFTESEAFF | TGTGCCAGCAGTGTTTTTACAGAATCTGAAGCTTTCTTT
TRBJ1-1 | TRBV6-1 | - | - | CASKRDPNTEAFF | TGTGCCAGCAAGCGGGACCCGAACACTGAAGCTTTCTTT